This T cell receptor beta chain came from a study of identical twins (dated by TCRdb to the mid-2010s). General notes on the study: The study deep-sequenced TCR alpha and beta repertoires from monozygotic twins, unrelated adults of various ages and cord blood to test whether fetal clonotypes persist. To rule out contamination, the twin experiments were replicated at different times with different library preparation protocols. Study-wide findings and limitations: In beta out-of-frame sequences, excess twin sharing was weaker, because having fewer shared sequences lowered the signal-to-noise ratio. Conclusions relied on cross-sectional statistical analysis, since the same donors could not be followed over many years. Abundant cord blood beta clonotypes carried fewer insertions; young adult naive repertoires showed a weaker similar trend, while memory repertoires showed none. Out-of-frame TCR alpha sharing in monozygotic twins was systematically underestimated by recombination models, whereas sharing between unrelated individuals was in agreement with the recombination models. Compared with coincidental sharing between unrelated individuals, out-of-frame TCR alpha sequences shared between twins had an excess of sequences with low generation probability. Zero-insertion analyses could be partly confounded by invariant T cells such as MAIT and iNKT, though diverse VJ usage argued against such confounding for most clonotypes.

Only healthy Caucasian donors were included. The twin cohort comprised three pairs of female monozygotic twins, all aged roughly 18 to 29 years. The RNA used for TCR libraries was isolated from peripheral blood mononuclear cells. This clonotype has just a few counts. Its antigen target is currently unknown. The input lacks base qualities; no much larger clone sits a single base away. The protocol used for the library was 5' RACE. Sequencing relied on an Illumina HiSeq 2000. Template switching added a universal primer binding site, and the final cDNA carried a unique molecular identifier that allowed TCR cDNA molecules to be counted accurately. First-strand cDNA for TCR alpha and beta chains was synthesized from specific primers in the conserved constant-segment region. Each cDNA library was double barcoded, with a SMART-Mk sample barcode plus Illumina barcodes, to control for contamination. TruSeq adapter sequences along with Illumina sample barcodes were introduced in two successive PCR steps. The TCR alpha and beta cDNA libraries were sequenced on the Illumina HiSeq platform using custom primers. The original pipeline was this. Unique molecular identifiers were extracted from raw reads with MiGEC, and CDR3 positions were determined with MiXCR. For each individual, recombination models were inferred using an EM algorithm with the repgenHMM and IGoR tools. The tcR package in R was used for shared clonotype analysis, with sharing normalized by the product of cloneset sizes. To study raw recombination without the effects of thymic and clonal selection, out-of-frame nonproductive sequences were analyzed. In-frame beta chains were kept once TCRdb had trimmed the public reads at Q25 with fastp and called clones with MiXCR. Records with the same CDR3 protein are collapsed into one entry carrying the most frequent genes and DNA. In this record, the V and J calls reflect TCRdb's handling and not the investigators' own analysis. The sample contains roughly 750,000 distinct CDR3 sequences, approximately 22% of them found a single time. The top ten clones comprise 4% to 5.5% of the sample.

V and J are truncated by 7 bases and 8 bases respectively, leaving an intervening sequence of 24 bases. The CDR3 has 16 amino acids, counting the end cysteine and phenylalanine. This entry keeps only the CDR3 DNA: 48 bases, framed from base 1. The germline V gene yields LGHNA for CDR1 and YSLEER for CDR2. The data also belong to a second study, concerning T cells expressing NK-cell markers. As that second study puts it: Three sorted T-cell subsets (CD3+CD56+NKG2C+, CD3+CD56+NKG2C- and CD3+CD56-NKG2C+) from fewer than 10 donors had their TCR beta-chain repertoires profiled. Seven of the eight sequenced donors were HCMV-seropositive and one was HCMV-seronegative. In several experiments an anti-gammadeltaTCR antibody was added to restrict sorting to alphabetaTCR-expressing T cells. In more than 5 donors, the dominant CD3+CD56+NKG2C+ clonotypes ranked among the top 10 CD8+ clonotypes, making up about 1.0-7.5% of CD8+ T cells. Those dominant clonotypes were again the most abundant among CD3+CD56-NKG2C+ cells in a few donors, at about 28.3-60.1%. It remained unclear whether the expanded NKG2C-expressing T cell clones were specific for HCMV antigens. All eight donors whose samples were sequenced were randomly selected healthy volunteers, three of them men and five women. HCMV serostatus was determined by detecting HCMV-specific IgG in serum with a commercial ELISA kit. Bulk peripheral blood T-cell repertoires were additionally sequenced from unsorted PBMC for several donors. Reads were demultiplexed and grouped by UMI with MIGEC, and clonotypes were assembled and quantified with MiTCR. Only TCR cDNA sequences supported by at least two reads were kept to exclude erroneous sequences. The tcR package was used for downstream repertoire analysis, and clonotypes were matched between fractions using CDR3 nucleotide sequence together with V segment. VDJmatch was used to annotate antigen specificity against VDJdb, with one amino acid substitution in CDR3 permitted.

This TCR was sampled from a woman under 30 in good health. The chain uses TRBV4-3 and TRBJ2-1, with TRBD1 tentatively as D gene (7 bases match). Sequencing was performed on PBMCs. The CDR3 region has the sequence CASMPFWQGGMDEQFF. The nucleotide sequence reads as follows: TGCGCCAGCATGCCTTTTTGGCAGGGGGGTATGGATGAGCAGTTCTTC.